One and the same sample provided the 9 T cell receptor beta chains below, sequenced in a study of response to subunit inactivated influenza vaccine. TCRdb reanalysed the RT-PCR reads using MiXCR and keeps one entry per CDR3 protein. The sample has more than 700,000 distinct CDR3 sequences, approximately 21% seen once; the top ten hold around 9.6%. The source material was PBMCs from blood, sampled roughly 5 days after vaccination. The origin of the receptors is a man aged 50 to 59 who received an inactivated influenza vaccine.

This clonotype was observed many times. The V and J genes are TRBV6-5 and TRBJ2-7; TRBD2 matches at 12 bases. This CDR3 is built from 19 residues. CDR1 is MNHEY, CDR2 SVGAGI, per germline. V was clipped by 2 bases and J by 0 bases; unmatched bases: 11. The CDR3 DNA reads TGTGCCAGCAGTTACCGATCTACTAGCGGGGGGACTTACTCCTACGAGCAGTACTTC. Translated: CASSYRSTSGGTYSYEQYF.

This clonotype was seen only a few times. The chain carries TRBV28 and TRBJ2-5, with D perhaps TRBD2 (5 bases). With 6 bases removed from V and 6 bases from J, the gap between germline ends came to 8 bases. The CDR3 covers 11 residues. Per the germline V gene, CDR1 is MDHEN and CDR2 is SYDVKM. The chain's CDR3 is CASRDLKTQYF. The CDR3 nucleotides read TGTGCCAGCAGGGACTTGAAGACCCAGTACTTC.

The chain carries TRBV6-2 or TRBV6-3 and TRBJ2-3; D remains unclear. This CDR3 is 14 amino acids long. Germline V gene lookup returns CDR1 MNHEY and CDR2 SVGEGT. Trimming stripped 6 bases from V and 4 bases from J, with 14 bases between. Here the CDR3 reads CASSPGGHPDTQYF. The CDR3, as DNA: TGTGCCAGCAGCCCCGGTGGCCACCCAGATACGCAGTATTTT.

This clonotype has at least ten counts. The chain employs TRBV6-2 or TRBV6-3 and TRBJ1-6; 7 bases match TRBD1. With V trimmed by 7 bases and J by 7 bases, 7 bases remained unmatched. CDR3 length equals 14 residues. The germline V gene encodes CDR1 MNHEY and CDR2 SVGEGT. DNA of the CDR3: TGTGCCAGCACAGGGGGTCTTTGGAATTCACCCCTCCACTTT. Residues: CASTGGLWNSPLHF.

The chain carries TRBV7-2 and TRBJ1-5; D call uncertain. Germline V gives CDR1 SGHTA, CDR2 FQGNSA. CDR3 length: 15 amino acids. With 2 bases removed from V and 0 bases from J, the gap between germline ends came to 8 bases. The CDR3 nucleotides are TGTGCCAGCAGCTTACGGGGAGCTAGCAATCAGCCCCAGCATTTT. Translating gives CASSLRGASNQPQHF.

This clonotype was counted only a few times. The gene calls are TRBV5-5 and TRBJ2-7; TRBD2 matches 8 bases. Trimming at V came to 0 bases and at J to 4 bases, leaving 9 bases not matched to a gene. Germline CDR1 reads SGHKS; CDR2 reads YYEKEE (reference sequence). CDR3 length equals 16 residues. The DNA for the CDR3 is TGTGCCAGCAGCTTGGCCGGGGTAGCGGGAAGGTACGAGCAGTACTTC. Its translation: CASSLAGVAGRYEQYF.

This clonotype turned up a few times. The rearrangement links TRBV12-3 or TRBV12-4 to TRBJ2-1; 14 bases fit TRBD2. V lost 6 bases, J lost 6 bases, and 13 bases stayed unmatched. The CDR3 is made up of 18 amino acids. The CDR3 DNA is TGTGCCAGCAGCGGACTAGCGGGGGGACCACGCAATATCAATGAGCAGTTCTTC. It is translated as CASSGLAGGPRNINEQFF.

A few counts support this clonotype. The rearrangement uses TRBV10-3 and TRBJ2-5; perhaps TRBD1 as D (5 bases). Germline values: CDR1 ENHRY, CDR2 SYGVKD. CDR3 length equals 16 residues. Trimming removed 6 bases from V and 4 bases from J, with 21 bases in between. DNA for the CDR3: TGTGCCATCAGCCTAGGTGGGGCGGATGAAAGAGAGACCCAGTACTTC. Residues: CAISLGGADERETQYF.

This clonotype came up a few times. The chain is built from TRBV4-1 and TRBJ1-1; unclear D gene. V shed 2 bases and J shed 1 base, with 8 bases lying between them. The germline gives CDR1 MGHRA, CDR2 YSYEKL. The CDR3 contains 14 residues. The CDR3 nucleotides read TGCGCCAGCAGCCAACTGGGATCGAACACTGAAGCTTTCTTT. This encodes CASSQLGSNTEAFF.